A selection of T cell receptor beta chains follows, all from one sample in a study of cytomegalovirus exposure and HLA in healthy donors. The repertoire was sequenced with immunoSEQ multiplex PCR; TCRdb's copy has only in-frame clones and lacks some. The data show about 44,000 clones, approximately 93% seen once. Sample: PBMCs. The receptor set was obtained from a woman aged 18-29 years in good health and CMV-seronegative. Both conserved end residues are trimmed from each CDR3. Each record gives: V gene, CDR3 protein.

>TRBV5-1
ASSLGAQAAETQY
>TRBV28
ASRGQGDSTNEKLF
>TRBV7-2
ASCTELNTEAF
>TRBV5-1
ASSLSTSGAADTQY
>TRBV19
ASRRVESEKLF
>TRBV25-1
ASSDTNQPGRNEQF
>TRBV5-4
ASSLVQGVEYGYT
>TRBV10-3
AIMEAGTDTQY
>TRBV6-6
ASSYSGLDSYEQY
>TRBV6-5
ASSAWEGNTDTQY
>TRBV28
ASSPSDRNEQY
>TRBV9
ASSVSGAGANVLT
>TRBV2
ASSVQREGGEQF
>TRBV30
AWSVRDHRVFQETQY
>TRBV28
ASSLTGDTEAF
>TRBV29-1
SVDNRGSAGELF
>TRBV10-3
AISEHWLNTQY
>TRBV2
ATLSGQNEINYGYT
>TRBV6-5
AIRGQGEAGELF
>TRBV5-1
ASSLGLAEPYEQY
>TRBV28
ASSRTLGAGKTEAF
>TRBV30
AWSLDSLNTEAF
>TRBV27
ASSLTVSMNTEAF
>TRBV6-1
ASSETRARHTEAF
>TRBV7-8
ASRETSGAVGDFYGYT
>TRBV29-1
SVVPGTTNTGELF
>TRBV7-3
ASSLFAGQETQY
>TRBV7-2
ASSLAGGWPGANVLT
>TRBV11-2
ASSQGTGAGNTIY
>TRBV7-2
ASSSRQGNQPQH
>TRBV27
ASVGTDTGELF
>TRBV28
ASSSSNGVYGNTIY
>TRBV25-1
ASSLYQGTEAF
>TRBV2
ASSELTGGGSGYT
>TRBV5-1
ASSLGQTGGVEAF
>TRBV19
ASGTGEFSGANVLT
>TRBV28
ASSPGQGALNYGYT
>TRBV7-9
ASSLGGQVYEQY
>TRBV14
ASSQGRVGVHEAF
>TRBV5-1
ASSWETGTEAF
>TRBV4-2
ASSQDRGPGNTIY
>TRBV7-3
ASSLGGGGADTQY
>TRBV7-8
ASSPLRVGYEKLF
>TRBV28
ASSLNKGKLYGYT
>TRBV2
ASNAGVGGRGAEAF
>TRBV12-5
ASGSNRGHYEKLF
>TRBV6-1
ASSGLAGGPDTQY
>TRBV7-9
ASSLELSYNEQF
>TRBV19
ASSHPQGSTGYT
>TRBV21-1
ASSSQGQMETQY
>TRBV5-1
ASSLPTGMNTEAF
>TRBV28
ASSRHFNEQF
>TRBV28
ASSLKMSAPL
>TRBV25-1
ASSETGTVYGYT
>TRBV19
ASSSGSGNTIY
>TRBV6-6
ASRLLENNEQF
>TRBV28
ASSPDRGGTGELF
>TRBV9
ASSVGTGGDFADGYT
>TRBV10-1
ASSEFGESSYNEQF